A selection of T cell receptor beta chains follows, all from one sample in a study of T cells in Graves' hyperthyroidism and ophthalmopathy. TCRdb itself ran the multiplex PCR reads through MiXCR, one entry per CDR3 protein. The data hold approximately 400,000 distinct CDR3 sequences, with 13% to 15% observed a single time. The sample was blood. These receptors came from a woman in her twenties or thirties with Graves' ophthalmopathy. Each CDR3 is given with its conserved first and last residue. Each record gives: D gene, J gene, V gene, clone size, CDR3 protein, CDR3 DNA. The D gene is left open where the match is weak. Only part of the rows carry a size: once, few, many, or a class if the clone is expanded.

d_call: TRBD1
j_call: TRBJ2-2
v_call: TRBV2
clone_size: many
cdr3_aa: CASSGQGGNTGELFF
cdr3_nt: TGTGCCAGCAGCGGACAGGGAGGGAACACCGGGGAGCTGTTTTTT

d_call: NA
j_call: TRBJ2-1
v_call: TRBV5-8
clone_size: many
cdr3_aa: CASSWDGSSYNEQFF
cdr3_nt: TGTGCCAGCAGCTGGGACGGGAGCTCCTACAATGAGCAGTTCTTC

d_call: TRBD1
j_call: TRBJ2-7
v_call: TRBV6-1
clone_size: many
cdr3_aa: CASHKPRGTESYEQYF
cdr3_nt: TGTGCCAGCCACAAACCACGAGGGACAGAGTCCTACGAGCAGTACTTC

d_call: NA
j_call: TRBJ1-2
v_call: TRBV7-8
clone_size: many
cdr3_aa: CASSLGTSNYGYTF
cdr3_nt: TGTGCCAGCAGTTTAGGCACTTCTAACTATGGCTACACCTTC

d_call: NA
j_call: TRBJ2-2
v_call: TRBV7-9
clone_size: NA
cdr3_aa: CASSLQGWNGELFF
cdr3_nt: TGTGCCAGCAGCTTACAGGGTTGGAACGGGGAGCTGTTTTTT

d_call: TRBD2
j_call: TRBJ2-2
v_call: TRBV27
clone_size: many
cdr3_aa: CASSLSAGGNTGELFF
cdr3_nt: TGTGCCAGCAGTTTATCGGCGGGGGGGAACACCGGGGAGCTGTTTTTT

d_call: NA
j_call: TRBJ1-1
v_call: TRBV20-1
clone_size: many
cdr3_aa: CSAAQGTLNTEAFF
cdr3_nt: TGCAGTGCTGCACAGGGAACTCTGAACACTGAAGCTTTCTTT

d_call: TRBD2
j_call: TRBJ2-1
v_call: TRBV20-1
clone_size: many
cdr3_aa: CSASRLAGLKAEQFF
cdr3_nt: TGCAGTGCTAGTAGGCTAGCGGGGTTGAAGGCTGAGCAGTTCTTC

d_call: NA
j_call: TRBJ2-5
v_call: TRBV12-3/TRBV12-4
clone_size: many
cdr3_aa: CASSPLRGETQYF
cdr3_nt: TGTGCCAGCAGCCCCCTCAGGGGAGAGACCCAGTACTTC

d_call: NA
j_call: TRBJ2-2
v_call: TRBV28
clone_size: many
cdr3_aa: CASSLWDTRGGELFF
cdr3_nt: TGTGCCAGCAGTTTGTGGGACACTCGGGGCGGGGAGCTGTTTTTT

d_call: TRBD2
j_call: TRBJ2-3
v_call: TRBV6-1
clone_size: many
cdr3_aa: CASSEAGGLDTQYF
cdr3_nt: TGTGCCAGCAGTGAGGCGGGGGGGTTAGATACGCAGTATTTT

d_call: NA
j_call: TRBJ2-5
v_call: TRBV30
clone_size: many
cdr3_aa: CAWTGLGPATQYF
cdr3_nt: TGTGCCTGGACGGGATTAGGCCCCGCGACCCAGTACTTC

d_call: TRBD1
j_call: TRBJ1-1
v_call: TRBV7-6
clone_size: NA
cdr3_aa: CASSPGQGLTEAFF
cdr3_nt: TGTGCCAGCAGCCCGGGACAGGGGCTCACTGAAGCTTTCTTT

d_call: TRBD1
j_call: TRBJ2-7
v_call: TRBV30
clone_size: many
cdr3_aa: CAWTDRGTYEQYF
cdr3_nt: TGTGCCTGGACGGACAGGGGGACCTACGAGCAGTACTTC

d_call: NA
j_call: TRBJ2-7
v_call: TRBV11-2
clone_size: many
cdr3_aa: CASSLAQISYEQYF
cdr3_nt: TGTGCCAGCAGCTTAGCACAGATCTCCTACGAGCAGTACTTC